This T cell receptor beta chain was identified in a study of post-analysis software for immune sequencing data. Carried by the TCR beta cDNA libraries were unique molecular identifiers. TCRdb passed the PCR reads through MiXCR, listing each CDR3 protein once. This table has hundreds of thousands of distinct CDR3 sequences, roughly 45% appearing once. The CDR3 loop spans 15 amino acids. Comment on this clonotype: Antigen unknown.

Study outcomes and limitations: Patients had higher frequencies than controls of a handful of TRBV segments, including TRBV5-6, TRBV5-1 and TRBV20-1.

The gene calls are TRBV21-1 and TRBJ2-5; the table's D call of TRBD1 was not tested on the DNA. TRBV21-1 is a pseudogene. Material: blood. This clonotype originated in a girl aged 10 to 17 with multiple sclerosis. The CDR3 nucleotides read TGTGCCAGCAGCAAAGCGGAGGACGGGGGAGAGACCCAGTACTTC. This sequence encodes CASSKAEDGGETQYF.